This TCR beta chain originates from a study of shared clonotypes between healthy human individuals. Study results and limitations: Researchers found naive subsets generally carried larger estimated richness than memory subsets.

Turning to this clone: Its antigen is unknown.

The authors split each subset's genomic DNA evenly across several immunoSEQ plates. The table came from immunoSEQ multiplex PCR; TCRdb's copy has only in-frame clones and leaves some out. The sample lists about 1.1 million clones; roughly 77% were seen once. All participating donors were Caucasian adults from Nashville, Tennessee. V gave up 4 bases and J gave up 1 base, with 15 bases separating them. This CDR3 has 16 residues. Germline CDR1 LGHNA, CDR2 YNFKEQ. Sequencing was performed on memory CD4+ T cells from PBMCs. Indicated subset: CD45RA-negative fraction. The V gene is TRBV4-2, the J gene TRBJ2-3, with D perhaps TRBD2 (6 bases). The TCR sequence derives from a man aged 18-30 years in good health. Some clones in this sample may be carry-over from other donors' samples. CDR3 nucleotide sequence: TGTGCCAGCAGCCTAGTCCGAGTAGCGGGCACAGATACGCAGTATTTT. Translated: CASSLVRVAGTDTQYF.